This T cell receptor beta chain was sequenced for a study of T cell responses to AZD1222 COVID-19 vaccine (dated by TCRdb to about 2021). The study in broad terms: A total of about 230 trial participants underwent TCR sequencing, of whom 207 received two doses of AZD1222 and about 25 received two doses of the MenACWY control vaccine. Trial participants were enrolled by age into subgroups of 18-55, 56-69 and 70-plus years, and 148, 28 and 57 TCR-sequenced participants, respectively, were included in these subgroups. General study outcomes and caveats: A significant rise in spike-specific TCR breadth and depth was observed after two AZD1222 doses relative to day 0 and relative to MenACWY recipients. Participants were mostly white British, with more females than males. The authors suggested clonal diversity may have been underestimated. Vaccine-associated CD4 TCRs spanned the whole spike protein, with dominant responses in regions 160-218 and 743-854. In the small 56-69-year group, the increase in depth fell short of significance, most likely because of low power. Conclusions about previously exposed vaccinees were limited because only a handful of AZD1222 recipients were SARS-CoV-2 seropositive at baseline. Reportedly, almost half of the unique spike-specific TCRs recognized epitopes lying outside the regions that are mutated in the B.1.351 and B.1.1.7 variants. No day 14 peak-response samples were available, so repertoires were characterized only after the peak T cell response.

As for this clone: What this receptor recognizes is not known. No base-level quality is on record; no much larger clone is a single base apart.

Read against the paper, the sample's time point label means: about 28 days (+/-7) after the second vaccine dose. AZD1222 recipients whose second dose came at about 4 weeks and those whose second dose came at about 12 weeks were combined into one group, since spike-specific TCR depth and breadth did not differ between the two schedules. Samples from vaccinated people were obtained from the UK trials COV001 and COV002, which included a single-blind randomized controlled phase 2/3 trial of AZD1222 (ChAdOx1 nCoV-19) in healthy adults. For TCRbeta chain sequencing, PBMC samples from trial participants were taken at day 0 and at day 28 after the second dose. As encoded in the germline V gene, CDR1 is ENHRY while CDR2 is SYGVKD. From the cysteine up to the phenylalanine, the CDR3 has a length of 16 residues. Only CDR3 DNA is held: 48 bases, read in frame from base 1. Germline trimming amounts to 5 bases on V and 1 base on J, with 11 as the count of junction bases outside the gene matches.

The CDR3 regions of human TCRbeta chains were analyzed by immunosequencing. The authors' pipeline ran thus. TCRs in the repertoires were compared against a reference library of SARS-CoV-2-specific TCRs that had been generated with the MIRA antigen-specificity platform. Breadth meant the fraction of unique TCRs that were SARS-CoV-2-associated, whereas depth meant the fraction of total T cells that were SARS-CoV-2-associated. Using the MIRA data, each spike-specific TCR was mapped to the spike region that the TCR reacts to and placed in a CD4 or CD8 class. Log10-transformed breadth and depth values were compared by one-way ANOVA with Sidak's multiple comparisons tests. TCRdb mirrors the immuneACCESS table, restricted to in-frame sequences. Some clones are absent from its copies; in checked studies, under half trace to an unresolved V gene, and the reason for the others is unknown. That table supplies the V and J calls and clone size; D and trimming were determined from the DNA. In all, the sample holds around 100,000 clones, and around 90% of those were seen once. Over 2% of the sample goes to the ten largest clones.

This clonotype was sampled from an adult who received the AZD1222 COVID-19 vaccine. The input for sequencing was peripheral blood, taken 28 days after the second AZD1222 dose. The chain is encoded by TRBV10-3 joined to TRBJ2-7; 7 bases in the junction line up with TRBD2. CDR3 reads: CAISSPSGALSYEQYF. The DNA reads TGTGCCATCAGTTCTCCTAGCGGCGCCCTGTCCTACGAGCAGTACTTC.